This TCR beta chain was observed in a study of long-term antiretroviral therapy in people with HIV (dated by TCRdb to between 2020 and 2023). Looking at the study overall: The earliest samples were collected approximately a decade before the 2015 WHO recommendation for immediate ART, a period when ART was typically delayed until CD4 counts fell. No cross-contamination during QIAcube processing was shown when test extractions of a monoclonal T-cell line were performed alongside fewer than 35 polyclonal samples. Of the 30 participants with HIV, approximately twelve were female. This retrospective serial study examined whether starting ART and sustained HIV suppression were associated with changes in the composition and diversity of the TRB repertoire in peripheral blood. From fewer than 35 adults with confirmed HIV infection, the cohort provided over 150 cryopreserved PBMC samples, gathered serially across a mean of around 6 years (range 1-12). What the study reported, not specific to this receptor: Inferences about post-ART repertoire changes are limited because no data were available on ART adherence, viral resistance or therapy changes. Compared with controls, HIV repertoires had narrower CDR3 length ranges, and the network structure pointed to an antigen-experienced repertoire that shifted only slightly toward naive after ART. Expanded TRB clones identified before ART initiation dominated the repertoire at all time points, although this dominance fluctuated and declined in many PLHIV after ART. Because pre-ART samples had limited cell numbers, unsorted PBMC were profiled rather than sorted CD4+ and CD8+ T cells. The samples span the years 2004 to 2017, and the ART regimens used at that time may not be as effective as current regimens. Starting ART was linked to a significant rise in TRB diversity, yet even with long-term ART the diversity remained significantly lower than in transplant donor controls. Limited PBMC availability meant only the TCR beta chain was sequenced, without alpha chain pairing.

Reading the germline V gene (reference sequence) gives CDR1 LNHDA and CDR2 SQIVND. V and J lose 4 bases and 0 bases, and a span of 12 bases separates them. Including cysteine and phenylalanine, the CDR3 has 15 amino acids. Only the CDR3 DNA stays, 45 bases, in frame from base 1. Sequencing of the TRB variable region was done with the immunoSEQ hsTCRB v3.0 assay at survey level resolution. A depth of roughly 35,000-55,000 T-cell genomes per sample was targeted for TRB sequencing. TRB libraries were pooled and sequenced on an Illumina MiSeq using a v3 150-cycle kit. Processing in the source paper ran as follows. Repertoire analysis was performed in R inside a reproducible Nextflow workflow that covered QC, data transformation and analysis. LymphoSeq2, an R package for exploring AIRR-Seq data, was used to implement custom analyses. Four samples that produced fewer than 5000 total TRB sequences were removed, so about 200 HIV repertoires were analyzed. Among the approximately 200 retained HIV repertoires, about 57 were collected before ART initiation and 120 to 130 were collected after ART initiation. Repertoires were downsampled to 5000 TRB nucleotide sequences, and summary statistics were averaged over 100 downsampling iterations. TRB sequences were retained for analysis only if CDR3 regions of at least seven amino acids were present. Diversity was measured with a Shannon entropy-derived clonality score and the Gini coefficient. In repertoire networks, the top 5000 CDR3 amino acid sequences were linked whenever an edit distance of one separated two sequences. For TRB CDR3 amino acid sequences, GLIPH2 was used to predict antigen specificity groups and MHC restriction. CDR3 amino acid sequences were matched against VDJdb and McPAS-TCR to flag known CMV, EBV, HIV or tissue antigen associations. Pre-ART, post-ART and control groups were compared with Wilcoxon signed-rank tests and Holm-Bonferroni correction. The source is immuneACCESS, and TCRdb retained only in-frame sequences with V and J called. Part of the clones is not carried over; for the studies checked, unresolved V genes explain less than half of this, and the remainder is unexplained. V, J and clone size were drawn from that table, and D and trimming were deduced from the DNA. A total of fewer than 30,000 clones appear in this sample, roughly 96% of them only once. Over 7% of the sample is held by the ten biggest clonotypes.

Note on this clone: Its recognized antigen is unknown. Per-base quality was not reported, and no clone a single base away is much larger than it.

To be included, a participant needed at least one PBMC sample from before ART initiation plus at least two post-ART samples. All participants with HIV were treated in the United States of America. Cryopreserved samples of 1-10 million PBMC were thawed and washed before DNA extraction. At the time of the earliest PBMC sample for each participant with HIV, ages ranged from about 20 to 54 years. PBMC samples from each participant spanned 1-4 timepoints before ART initiation and 2-8 timepoints after ART initiation, with a median of 7 samples. Serial HIV viral load, CD4+ T-cell count, ART history and demographic data were obtained for every participant. Using a Qiagen kit on a QIAcube, genomic DNA was extracted from unsorted PBMC, with samples processed in batches of 12.

The sequence was obtained from a man in his thirties or forties with HIV. The sample was unsorted PBMCs, taken 5.3 years after starting antiretroviral therapy. In this chain, TRBV19 is recombined with TRBJ1-2; the D gene assignment is ambiguous. The nucleotide sequence reads TGTGCCAGTAGTACGGGAACAGCCTCTAACTATGGCTACACCTTC. This yields the protein CASSTGTASNYGYTF.